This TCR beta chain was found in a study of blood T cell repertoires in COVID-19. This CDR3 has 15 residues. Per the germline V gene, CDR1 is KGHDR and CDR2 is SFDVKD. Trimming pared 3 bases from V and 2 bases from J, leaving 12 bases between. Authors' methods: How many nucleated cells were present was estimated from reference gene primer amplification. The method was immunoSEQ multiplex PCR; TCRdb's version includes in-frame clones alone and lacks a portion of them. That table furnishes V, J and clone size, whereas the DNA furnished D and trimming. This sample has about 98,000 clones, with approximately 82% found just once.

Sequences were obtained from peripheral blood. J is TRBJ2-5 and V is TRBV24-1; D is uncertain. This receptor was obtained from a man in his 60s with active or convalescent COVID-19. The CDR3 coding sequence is TGTGCCACCAGTGATCCCTCGACACCTCAAGAGACCCAGTACTTC. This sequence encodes CATSDPSTPQETQYF.